This T cell receptor beta chain was observed in a study of T-cell reconstitution after alpha-beta-depleted transplantation in children. This clonotype was observed a handful of times. It was with unique molecular identifiers that the TCRbeta library was prepared. TCRdb reprocessed the PCR reads via MiXCR and lists one record per CDR3 protein. The table records 330,000 or so distinct CDR3 sequences, under 13% of them present only once. The CDR3 runs 14 residues. Trimming shortened V by 6 bases and J by 1 base, and 12 bases separated the two germline ends. The rearrangement uses TRBV12-3 or TRBV12-4 and TRBJ1-1; D is uncertain. This sequence was found in a human donor who donated a stem cell graft to a child with acute lymphoblastic leukemia. The sequencing here drew on PBMCs from the stem cell graft donor, taken from the stem cell graft. The CDR3 is CASSLTLQNTEAFF. CDR3 DNA: TGTGCCAGCAGCCTCACACTACAGAACACTGAAGCTTTCTTT.